This TCR beta chain came from a study of cytotoxic CD8 clonotypes in ibrutinib-treated CLL. Notes on this clone: The antigen is unknown. No DNA is shown, since the ends of the CDR3 on it are uncertain; the CDR3 is the one TCRdb lists.

The germline V gene encodes CDR1 SGHAT and CDR2 FQDESV (reference sequence). Both ends counted, the CDR3 spans 16 residues. Profiled with immunoSEQ multiplex PCR; TCRdb holds only in-frame clones, not every one. The sample has about 140,000 clones, approximately 90% seen once. Study-wide findings and caveats: Upon ibrutinib response clonality rose, and upon progression it fell back toward baseline.

The sequence was collected from a human donor with chronic lymphocytic leukemia. The source material was PBMCs, sampled after 12 months of ibrutinib treatment. The rearrangement links TRBV11-1 to TRBJ2-5; TRBD1, as called in the table, went unchecked against the DNA. This chain's CDR3 is CASSFLWTGYQETQYF.